This T cell receptor beta chain was sequenced in a study of blood T cell repertoires in COVID-19 (dated by TCRdb to about 2020). Regarding the study in general: Collaborator samples came from the United States, Italy and Spain and covered acute and convalescent phases of COVID-19. The material from the prospective study consisted of cDNA or gDNA derived from T cells, B-cell-depleted T cells, or PBMCs. Subjects who had been exposed to COVID-19, were actively infected with it, or had recovered from it provided the deeply sampled blood TCRbeta repertoires that made up the dataset. The repertoires were released in a freely available public database intended as a resource for research on the immune response to SARS-CoV-2. The samples were drawn from two sources: the first 160 participants of the ongoing ImmuneRACE study, and 1,000 to 1,500 subjects contributed by 6 global collaborators. A de-identified subject ID, COVID-19 status, age in years and sex were almost always included in the sample metadata. Where available, HLA class I and class II types were taken from metadata supplied by the sample provider and were not determined by assay-based typing.

The immunoSEQ Assay, a bias-controlled multiplex PCR, was used to amplify TCRbeta CDR3 regions from genomic DNA. The published analysis was carried out like this. Nucleated cell counts per sample were estimated from amplification of reference gene primers within the assay. Sequence reads were collapsed and filtered to measure the absolute abundance of every unique TCRbeta CDR3 rearrangement. For each sample, productive Simpson clonality was calculated by taking the square root of Simpson's diversity index across productive rearrangements. TCRdb stores this immuneACCESS table with in-frame sequences only. Part of the clones is absent; in the studies checked, under half of the shortfall reflects unresolved V genes, and no reason is known for the rest. Clone size and V and J calls were adopted from that table, with D and trimming inferred from the DNA. A total of over 150,000 clones appear in this sample, roughly 90% of them only once. The ten biggest clones cover 0.5% to 0.55% of the sample.

Each collaborating institution followed its own protocols to collect whole blood in K2EDTA tubes. Collaborator samples were shipped for TCRbeta analysis as frozen whole blood, isolated PBMCs, or DNA extracted from either sample type. V ends up 4 bases short and J 5 bases short, with an unmatched junction base count of 7. The CDR3 runs 15 residues from the cysteine to the phenylalanine. CDR3 DNA only is kept here, 45 bases in frame from base 1. The germline V gene provides CDR1 ENHRY and CDR2 SYGVKD. What the work shows at the level of the full study, not this receptor alone: How much clinical and demographic metadata was included differed by source and by participant, and the metadata was provided uncurated.

Regarding this clone: Its antigen has not been determined. No clone much larger than this one lies a single base away; base qualities are absent.

The sequence is built from TRBV10-3 and TRBJ2-1; 8 central bases correspond to TRBD2. Sequenced: peripheral blood. This receptor was taken from a man in his forties or fifties with acute or convalescent COVID-19. Here is the DNA: TGTGCCATCAGTGTTTCAAGCGGGAGTCACAATGAGCAGTTCTTC. This is translated as CAISVSSGSHNEQFF.